This T cell receptor (beta chain) was captured by sequencing in a study of blood T cell repertoires in COVID-19. Study background: Material from acute and convalescent COVID-19 was sourced from the United States, Italy and Spain. From T cells, B-cell-depleted T cells, or PBMCs came the material, which was cDNA or gDNA.

As handled by the study authors: Nucleated cell number was recorded as an estimate derived from reference gene primer amplification. Data came from immunoSEQ multiplex PCR; TCRdb stores just in-frame clones and leaves some out. Clone size and the V and J calls come from that table; the DNA yielded D and trimming. The table lists roughly 100,000 clones, 70% to 85% of them singletons. The germline CDR1 and CDR2 sequences are SGHTA and FQGNSA. V was shortened by 5 bases and J by 1 base, with 11 bases between the two germline ends. This CDR3 spans 14 amino acids. Source material: peripheral blood. The sequence was obtained from a man between 70 and 80 years old with acute or convalescent COVID-19. The chain has TRBV7-2 and TRBJ1-1, with D maybe TRBD1 (6 bases). The CDR3 coding sequence is TGTGCCAGCAGCCCTCCGACAGGGAACACTGAAGCTTTCTTT. Protein product: CASSPPTGNTEAFF.